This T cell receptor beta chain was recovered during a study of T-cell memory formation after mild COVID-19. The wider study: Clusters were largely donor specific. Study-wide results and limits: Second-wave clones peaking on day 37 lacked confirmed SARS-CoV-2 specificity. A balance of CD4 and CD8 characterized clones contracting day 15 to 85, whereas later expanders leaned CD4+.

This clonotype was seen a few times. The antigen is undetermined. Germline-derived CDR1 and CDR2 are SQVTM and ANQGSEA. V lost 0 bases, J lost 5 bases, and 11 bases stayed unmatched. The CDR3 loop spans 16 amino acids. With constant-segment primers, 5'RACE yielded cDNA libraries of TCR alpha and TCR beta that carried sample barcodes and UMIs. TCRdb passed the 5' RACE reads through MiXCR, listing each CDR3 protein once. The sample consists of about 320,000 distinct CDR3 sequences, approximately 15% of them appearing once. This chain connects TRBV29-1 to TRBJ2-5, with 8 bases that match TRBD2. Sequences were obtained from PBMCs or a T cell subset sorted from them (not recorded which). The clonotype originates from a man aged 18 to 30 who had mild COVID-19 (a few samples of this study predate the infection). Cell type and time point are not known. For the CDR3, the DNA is TGCAGCGTTGAAGATGGTCGGGGGGGCCTTGGGGAGACCCAGTACTTC. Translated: CSVEDGRGGLGETQYF.